One sample yielded the 28 T cell receptor beta chains listed below, sequenced in a study (dated by TCRdb to the mid-2010s). CD4+CD25+CD127-/low cells were isolated as Tregs. The library was made by multiplex PCR. Data came from an Ion Torrent PGM. For the approximately 24-patient analysis, adaptor-ligated barcode primers were used to amplify TRBV12-4/TRBJ1-2 clonotypes. TCRdb reworked the public reads: Q25 trimming with fastp, MiXCR clone assembly, productive beta chains retained. For every CDR3 protein sequence, its rows merge into one entry that carries the most common genes and DNA. Counted in this sample were some 2,200 distinct CDR3 sequences; 0.85% to 1.2% of them appeared once. Of the sample, roughly a sixth falls within the top ten clones. Sequenced: tumor-infiltrating Tregs sorted from the breast tumor. The receptors originated from a female donor with breast cancer.

The chain joins TRBV12-3 or TRBV12-4 to TRBJ1-2; 7 bases align to TRBD1. V lost 6 bases, J lost 6 bases, and 7 bases stayed unmatched. This CDR3 region has 13 residues. The DNA for the CDR3 is TGTGCCAGCAGGACAGGGATCTCGCATGGCTACACCTTC. It specifies CASRTGISHGYTF.

By share of the sample, this clonotype is large (0.1 to 1%). The chain is built from TRBV12-3 or TRBV12-4 and TRBJ1-2, with 10 bases lining up with TRBD1. J gave up 5 bases and V 5 bases, and 2 bases lay outside the gene matches. This CDR3 spans 13 amino acids. Here the CDR3 DNA reads TGTGCCAGCAGTAGGGACAGGGGATATGGCTACACCTTC. Protein product: CASSRDRGYGYTF.

This clonotype is classed as medium-sized. The gene calls are TRBV12-3 or TRBV12-4 and TRBJ1-2; D gene ambiguous. This CDR3 spans 16 amino acids. V was shortened by 2 bases and J by 8 bases, with 21 bases between the two germline ends. Here the CDR3 reads CASSLSGGMALRGYTF. DNA for the CDR3: TGTGCCAGCAGTTTATCGGGCGGTATGGCTCTCCGCGGCTACACCTTC.

This clonotype is medium-sized (0.01 to 0.1%) within its sample. This chain uses TRBV12-3 or TRBV12-4 with TRBJ1-2; a possible D gene is TRBD1 (5 bases). V shed 4 bases and J shed 4 bases, with 10 bases lying between them. The CDR3 runs to 13 residues. CDR3: CASSSSGTYGYTF. The CDR3 region has the DNA TGTGCCAGCAGTTCCTCCGGGACCTATGGCTACACCTTC.

This clonotype ranks as medium-sized. The chain carries TRBV12-3 or TRBV12-4 and TRBJ1-2, with D unclear. Trimming took off 5 bases at V and 0 bases at J, with 7 bases between the two ends. CDR3 length: 13 amino acids. CDR3 nucleotide sequence: TGTGCCAGCAGTGACGGACCTAACTATGGCTACACCTTC. It is translated as CASSDGPNYGYTF.

Relative to its sample, this clonotype is medium-sized. The chain has TRBV12-3 or TRBV12-4 and TRBJ1-2, with D hard to call. V was pared by 2 bases and J by 0 bases, with 10 bases between. CDR3 length: 15 residues. The CDR3 DNA reads TGTGCCAGCAGTTTATCCGGCAGCCCTAACTATGGCTACACCTTC. Residues: CASSLSGSPNYGYTF.

This clonotype has ten or more counts. The genes are TRBV12-3 or TRBV12-4 and TRBJ1-2; possibly TRBD1 for D (6 bases). The CDR3 is made up of 13 amino acids. V was clipped by 6 bases and J by 4 bases, with 12 bases between them. The CDR3 is CASSYGQLYGYTF. The CDR3 DNA follows: TGTGCCAGCAGCTATGGACAGCTCTATGGCTACACCTTC.

This clonotype is labeled medium-sized. The CDR3 region is CASSPRAADGYTF. The CDR3, as DNA: TGTGCCAGCAGTCCCCGAGCGGCGGATGGCTACACCTTC. The chain uses TRBV12-3 or TRBV12-4 and TRBJ1-2; D uncertain. The CDR3 is 13 amino acids. The germline V and J ends were trimmed by 5 bases and 6 bases, with 13 bases remaining between them.

As for this clonotype: One base away lies a much larger clone, so this may be a sequencing read error. V is TRBV12-3 or TRBV12-4 and J is TRBJ1-2; a possible D gene is TRBD1 (6 bases). With 5 bases removed from V and 4 bases from J, the gap between germline ends came to 14 bases. The CDR3 contains 14 residues. CDR3 sequence reads: CASSRNRDGYGYTF. CDR3 bases: TGTGCCAGCAGTAGGAACAGGGACGGCTATGGCTACACCTTC.

This clonotype is medium-sized (0.01 to 0.1%) by share. The chain employs TRBV12-3 or TRBV12-4 and TRBJ1-2; D is perhaps TRBD1 (6 bases). V lost 5 bases and J lost 2, with 21 bases in between. This CDR3 comprises 17 residues. CDR3 nucleotides: TGTGCCAGCAGTCCTAAGGGACACGGGTCGATGAACTATGGCTACACCTTC. Protein: CASSPKGHGSMNYGYTF.

By share of the sample, this clonotype is medium-sized (0.01 to 0.1%). This rearrangement joins TRBV12-3 or TRBV12-4 to TRBJ1-2; D is unclear. The germline V and J ends were trimmed by 3 bases and 8 bases, with 10 bases remaining between them. The CDR3 is 12 amino acids. DNA for the CDR3: TGTGCCAGCAGTTTCCGAGGTTTGGGCTACACCTTC. Translated: CASSFRGLGYTF.

Sample share makes this clonotype large. The rearrangement uses TRBV12-3 or TRBV12-4 and TRBJ1-2; TRBD1 aligns across 7 bases. This CDR3 has 15 residues. J lost 4 bases, V lost 5 bases, and 10 bases had no gene match. The CDR3 here is CASSPDRSASYGYTF. The DNA of the CDR3 is TGTGCCAGCAGTCCGGACAGGTCGGCAAGCTATGGCTACACCTTC.

This clonotype is medium-sized in the sample. This sequence joins TRBV12-3 or TRBV12-4 and TRBJ1-2; no clear D. With 6 bases removed from V and 3 bases from J, the gap between germline ends came to 11 bases. This CDR3 spans 13 amino acids. CDR3 sequence (DNA): TGTGCCAGCAGGGTCGGGAACCACTATGGCTACACCTTC. It encodes CASRVGNHYGYTF.

This clonotype was recorded at least ten times. V usage is TRBV12-3 or TRBV12-4 and J usage is TRBJ1-2; D unclear. V was pared by 2 bases and J by 8 bases, with 6 bases between. This CDR3 spans 11 amino acids. DNA for the CDR3: TGTGCCAGCAGTTTAAAAGTCGGCTACACCTTC. It is translated as CASSLKVGYTF.

In its sample, this clonotype ranks as medium-sized. CDR3 loop: CASSLLSQGYTF. Here the CDR3 DNA reads TGTGCCAGCAGCCTATTAAGTCAAGGCTACACCTTC. This rearrangement joins TRBV12-3 or TRBV12-4 to TRBJ1-2; D call uncertain. The CDR3 covers 12 residues. The V gene lost 6 bases and the J gene lost 8 bases, with 13 bases spanning the gap.

By proportion, this clonotype is medium-sized. The V gene is TRBV12-3 or TRBV12-4, the J gene TRBJ1-2; 7 bases match TRBD1. V trimming: 3 bases; J trimming: 5 bases; junction bases outside the gene matches: 6. The CDR3 has 14 amino acids. This CDR3 is CASSLGTDLYGYTF. In nucleotides, the CDR3 is TGTGCCAGCAGTTTGGGGACAGACTTATATGGCTACACCTTC.

This clonotype is deemed medium-sized. The chain joins TRBV12-3 or TRBV12-4 to TRBJ1-2, with 9 positions matching TRBD1. The junction had 7 bases not matched to a gene; V was cut back by 5 bases and J by 6 bases. The CDR3 has 14 residues. Written as DNA, the CDR3 is TGTGCCAGCAGTCCCACCGGGACAGGGAATGGCTACACCTTC. It codes for CASSPTGTGNGYTF.

The table lists this clonotype with many counts. The CDR3 nucleotides read TGTGCCAGCAGTTTCGACAGCAACTATGGCTACACCTTC. It yields the protein CASSFDSNYGYTF. The chain combines TRBV12-3 or TRBV12-4 with TRBJ1-2, with D maybe TRBD1 (5 bases). Trimming cost V 3 bases and J 2 bases, with 7 bases left between them. CDR3 length: 13 residues.

This clonotype is medium-sized. This chain links TRBV12-3 or TRBV12-4 with TRBJ1-2; D is unresolved. CDR3 length: 17 amino acids. V was pared by 1 base and J by 0 bases, with 15 bases between. CDR3 coding DNA: TGTGCCAGCAGTTTAGAGGGCAGGAGCTCCTCTAACTATGGCTACACCTTC. Translating gives CASSLEGRSSSNYGYTF.

The rearrangement joins TRBV12-3 or TRBV12-4 to TRBJ1-2; D is undetermined. The CDR3 is made up of 13 amino acids. Between the trimmed V and J ends, which lost 1 base and 4 bases, there was a span of 7 bases. The DNA for the CDR3 is TGTGCCAGCAGTTTAGAACCGTCCTATGGCTACACCTTC. Amino acids: CASSLEPSYGYTF.

Only a few counts were recorded for this clonotype. The chain combines TRBV12-3 or TRBV12-4 with TRBJ1-2; no firm D call. The CDR3 is 12 amino acids. The V end lost 6 bases, the J end lost 4 bases, and 9 bases lay between the germline ends. As DNA, the CDR3 is TGTGCCAGCAGCGCGGGATTCTATGGCTACACCTTC. Its protein product is CASSAGFYGYTF.

There are a few counts of this clonotype. This chain connects TRBV12-3 or TRBV12-4 to TRBJ1-2; D remains ambiguous. Trimming took 1 base from V and 4 from J, leaving 10 bases between them. CDR3 length: 14 residues. CDR3 nucleotide sequence: TGTGCCAGCAGTTTAGAGGCCTTGATCTATGGCTACACCTTC. Encoded protein: CASSLEALIYGYTF.

This clonotype is labeled medium-sized. This chain uses TRBV12-3 or TRBV12-4 with TRBJ1-2; D not resolved. This CDR3 region has 12 residues. The V and J ends lost 3 bases and 4 bases respectively, with 6 bases between them. CDR3 nucleotides: TGTGCCAGCAGTTTTGGCGGCTATGGCTACACCTTC. Translating it yields CASSFGGYGYTF.

This clonotype is labeled medium-sized. This chain joins TRBV12-3 or TRBV12-4 and TRBJ1-2; D uncertain. The V end lost 7 bases, the J end lost 2 bases, and 11 bases lay between the germline ends. This CDR3 contains 13 residues. The CDR3 DNA sequence: TGTGCCAGCACCGACCGCCCCAACTATGGCTACACCTTC. This encodes CASTDRPNYGYTF.

By its share, this clonotype is medium-sized. V is TRBV12-3 or TRBV12-4 and J is TRBJ1-2; no clear D. The CDR3 spans 14 residues. V was pared by 7 bases and J by 2 bases, with 14 bases between. The CDR3 nucleotides read TGTGCCAGCACACCTGACGGACCGAACTATGGCTACACCTTC. It is translated as CASTPDGPNYGYTF.

This clonotype is medium-sized within its sample. The rearrangement uses TRBV12-3 or TRBV12-4 and TRBJ1-2; the D gene is possibly TRBD1 (5 bases). V was shortened by 5 bases and J by 2 bases, with 9 bases between the two germline ends. The CDR3 runs 13 residues. The CDR3 region is CASSAQGNYGYTF. In DNA form, the CDR3 reads TGTGCCAGCAGTGCGCAGGGAAACTATGGCTACACCTTC.

This clonotype counts as medium-sized. This chain joins TRBV12-3 or TRBV12-4 and TRBJ1-2; TRBD1 matches 7 bases. V gave up 4 bases and J gave up 7 bases; unmatched junction bases: 6. The CDR3 extends over 13 amino acids. In DNA form, the CDR3 reads TGTGCCAGCAGTTCGGGACAGTCTGTTGGCTACACCTTC. Its protein is CASSSGQSVGYTF.

Sample share makes this clonotype medium-sized. This chain joins TRBV12-3 or TRBV12-4 and TRBJ1-2, with D maybe TRBD1 (5 bases). CDR3 length: 14 amino acids. The germline V and J ends were trimmed by 1 base and 6 bases, with 12 bases remaining between them. CDR3 nucleotides: TGTGCCAGCAGTTTAGAGGTTCAGGGCCATGGCTACACCTTC. The encoded protein is CASSLEVQGHGYTF.